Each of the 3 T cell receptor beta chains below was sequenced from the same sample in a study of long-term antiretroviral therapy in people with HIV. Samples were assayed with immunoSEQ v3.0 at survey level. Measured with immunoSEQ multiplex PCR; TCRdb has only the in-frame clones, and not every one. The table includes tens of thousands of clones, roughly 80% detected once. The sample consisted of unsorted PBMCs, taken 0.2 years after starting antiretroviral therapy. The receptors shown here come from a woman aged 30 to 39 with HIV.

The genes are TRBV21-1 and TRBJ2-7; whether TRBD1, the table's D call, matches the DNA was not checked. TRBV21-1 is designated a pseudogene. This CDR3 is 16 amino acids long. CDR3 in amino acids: CASSKFRAGVYYEQYV. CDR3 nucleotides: TGTGCCAGCAGCAAATTCCGGGCAGGGGTGTACTACGAGCAGTACGTC.

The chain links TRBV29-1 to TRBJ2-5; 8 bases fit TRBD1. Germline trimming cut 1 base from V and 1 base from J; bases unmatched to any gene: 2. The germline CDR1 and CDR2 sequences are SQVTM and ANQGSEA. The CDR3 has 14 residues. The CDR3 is CSVEGTGPQETQYF. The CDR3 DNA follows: TGCAGCGTTGAAGGGACAGGGCCCCAAGAGACCCAGTACTTC.

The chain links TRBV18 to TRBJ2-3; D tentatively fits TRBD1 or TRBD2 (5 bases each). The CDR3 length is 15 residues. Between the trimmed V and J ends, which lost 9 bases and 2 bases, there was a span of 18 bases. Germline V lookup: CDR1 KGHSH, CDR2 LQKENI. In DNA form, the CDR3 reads TGTGCCAGTGGCACATATGGGGGAACCACAGATACGCAGTATTTT. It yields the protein CASGTYGGTTDTQYF.